This TCR beta chain emerged from a study of control samples from healthy donors and cancer patients. Clones were read by immunoSEQ multiplex PCR, and TCRdb kept only the in-frame ones, dropping some. This sample has about 130,000 clones; about 88% occur once, and the top ten carry 1.5% to 2%. This CDR3 comprises 14 residues. Looked up from germline, CDR1 is MNHEY and CDR2 is SMNVEV (reference sequence). V was pared by 6 bases and J by 3 bases, with 5 bases of the junction left unmatched. This chain connects TRBV27 to TRBJ2-5; 9 nucleotides match TRBD2. This TCR came from a man in his late teens or twenties in good health. The sequenced material came from blood. CDR3: CASRFLAGEETQYF. Written as DNA, the CDR3 is TGTGCCAGCAGGTTTTTAGCGGGGGAAGAGACCCAGTACTTC.